This entry lists 15 T cell receptor beta chains sequenced from one sample in a study of blood T cell repertoires in COVID-19. Sequencing was performed with immunoSEQ multiplex PCR; in TCRdb, only in-frame clones are kept and a portion is missing. The sample has about 400,000 clones; 88% are singletons. Sequenced: PBMCs or T cells enriched from blood (not recorded which). The origin of the receptors is a woman aged 40 to 50 with acute COVID-19.

This sequence joins TRBV4-2 and TRBJ2-1, with TRBD2 matching over 7 bases. The junction had 9 bases not matched to a gene; V was cut back by 2 bases and J by 5 bases. Germline V gives CDR1 LGHNA, CDR2 YNFKEQ. This CDR3 comprises 16 residues. In DNA, the CDR3 is TGTGCCAGCAGCCAATTCGGCGGGGGAGCTAACAATGAGCAGTTCTTC. It encodes CASSQFGGGANNEQFF.

This chain connects TRBV6-1 to TRBJ2-6; no reliable D call. V lost 2 bases, J lost 5 bases, and 10 bases lay in between. The CDR3 runs 15 residues. CDR1 and CDR2 (germline): MNHNS, SASEGT. The DNA for the CDR3 is TGTGCCAGCAGTGAAACCTGGGCTAGGGCCAACGTCCTGACTTTC. Encoded protein: CASSETWARANVLTF.

This chain connects TRBV7-2 to TRBJ1-5, with D possibly TRBD1 on 5 matching bases. Per germline, CDR1 SGHTA and CDR2 FQGNSA. V gave up 1 base and J gave up 5 bases, with 9 bases separating them. This CDR3 has 14 residues. The CDR3: CASSLVGADQPQHF. Written as DNA, the CDR3 is TGTGCCAGCAGCTTAGTAGGGGCGGATCAGCCCCAGCATTTT.

This clone has just a few counts. The CDR3 DNA is TGTGCCAGCAGGCAGGTCGGGACAGGGTCCAATGAGCAGTTCTTC. Translating it yields CASRQVGTGSNEQFF. V is TRBV11-2 and J is TRBJ2-1; 9 nucleotides align to TRBD1. J was trimmed by 6 bases and V by 6 bases; bases with no gene match: 9. The CDR3 sequence is 15 residues long. Germline-derived CDR1 and CDR2 are SGHAT and FQNNGV. Full variable domain (rest looked up from reference TRBV11-2 and TRBJ2-1): EAGVAQSPRYKIIEKRQSVAFWCNPISGHATLYWYQQILGQGPKLLIQFQNNGVVDDSQLPKDRFSAERLKGVDSTLKIQPAKLEDSAVYLCASRQVGTGSNEQFFGPGTRLTVL.

The chain carries TRBV6-5 and TRBJ2-7; a weak D match, TRBD2 (5 bases). The V end was cut by 0 bases, the J end by 2 bases, with 14 bases between. The germline V gene has CDR1 MNHEY and CDR2 SVGAGI. The CDR3 totals 16 residues. CDR3 in DNA: TGTGCCAGCAGTTACTCGGCGGGTCGGGGAACCTACGAGCAGTACTTC. Its translation: CASSYSAGRGTYEQYF.

V gene TRBV3-1 (or the pseudogene TRBV3-2) combines with J gene TRBJ2-1; 11 bases align to TRBD2. CDR1 and CDR2 (germline): LGHDT, YNNKEL (reference sequence). Trimming took 1 base from V and 5 from J; bases not matched to a gene: 7. This CDR3 comprises 17 residues. In nucleotides, the CDR3 is TGTGCCAGCAGCCAAGGCTCGACTAGCGGGACCGACAATGAGCAGTTCTTC. It translates to CASSQGSTSGTDNEQFF.

The V call is TRBV12-2, the J call TRBJ1-1; TRBD1, the D gene given by the table, was not confirmed from the DNA. TRBV12-2 is assigned pseudogene status. The CDR3 is 14 amino acids. The CDR3: CASRLGQMNTEAFF. Written as DNA, the CDR3 is TGTGCAAGTCGCTTAGGACAGATGAACACTGAAGCTTTCTTT.

J is TRBJ2-5 and V is TRBV9; weak D call: TRBD1 (6 bases). Per the germline V gene, CDR1 is SGDLS and CDR2 is YYNGEE. This CDR3 has 15 amino acids. The V end lost 0 bases, the J end lost 5 bases, and 14 bases lay between the germline ends. The CDR3 loop reads CASSVGAGVMETQYF. The CDR3, as DNA: TGTGCCAGCAGCGTAGGGGCAGGGGTCATGGAGACCCAGTACTTC.

With respect to this clone: This sample includes further DNA sequences coding for the same CDR3. The J gene is TRBJ1-5, the V gene TRBV3-1 (or the pseudogene TRBV3-2); the D gene is possibly TRBD1 (5 bases). Germline V gene lookup returns CDR1 LGHDT and CDR2 YNNKEL (reference sequence). V lost 2 bases to trimming and J lost 7 bases, with 6 bases between them. The CDR3 runs 12 residues. The CDR3 region is CASSQRGQPQHF. The CDR3, as DNA: TGTGCCAGCAGCCAACGGGGGCAGCCCCAGCATTTT.

The CDR3 sequence: CASSQTGGRNTEAFF. The CDR3 DNA follows: TGTGCCAGCAGCCAGACAGGGGGTAGGAACACTGAAGCTTTCTTT. The V call is TRBV12-1, the J call TRBJ1-1; the table's D gene call, TRBD1, was not cross checked with the DNA. TRBV12-1 represents a pseudogene. This CDR3 has 15 amino acids.

This clone was recorded once. The chain joins TRBV24-1 to TRBJ1-1; 9 nucleotides align to TRBD1. The ends lost 3 bases at V and 11 bases at J; junction bases unmatched: 15. The CDR3 spans 16 residues. Germline values: CDR1 KGHDR, CDR2 SFDVKD. The CDR3 bases are TGTGCCACCAGTGATCCCCTAACCGGGACAGGGACTGCCGCTTTCTTT. This translates into CATSDPLTGTGTAAFF.

The gene calls are TRBV5-4 and TRBJ2-2; tentative D call: TRBD2 (6 bases). Trimming stripped 3 bases from V and 6 bases from J, with 15 bases between. Germline assignment: CDR1 SGHNT and CDR2 YYREEE (reference sequence). This CDR3 region has 15 residues. The CDR3 reads CASSYRGMVPGELFF. The CDR3 bases are TGTGCCAGCAGCTACCGGGGGATGGTGCCCGGGGAGCTGTTTTTT. The variable domain in full, with the rest retrieved from reference TRBV5-4 and TRBJ2-2, is ETGVTQSPTHLIKTRGQQVTLRCSSQSGHNTVSWYQQALGQGPQFIFQYYREEENGRGNFPPRFSGLQFPNYSSELNVNALELDDSALYLCASSYRGMVPGELFFGEGSRLTVL.

The V gene is TRBV20-1, the J gene TRBJ1-1; 8 positions match TRBD1. Trimming cost V 3 bases and J 5 bases; bases outside gene matches: 5. The length of the CDR3 is 13 residues. Germline CDR1 is DFQATT and CDR2 is SNEGSKA (reference sequence). The CDR3 region is CSASTRGLTEAFF. CDR3 sequence (DNA): TGCAGTGCTAGTACCAGGGGGCTTACTGAAGCTTTCTTT.

The genes are TRBV5-1 and TRBJ1-2; tentative D call: TRBD1 (5 bases). Trimming took 5 bases from V and 2 from J, leaving 22 bases between them. Germline V lookup: CDR1 SGHRS, CDR2 YFSETQ. The CDR3 covers 17 residues. Here the CDR3 reads CASRPHGDRSLNYGYTF. The CDR3 region has the DNA TGCGCCAGCAGGCCACATGGTGACAGAAGTCTCAACTATGGCTACACCTTC.

The V gene is TRBV24-1, the J gene TRBJ1-2, with TRBD1 as a possible D gene (5 bases). V lost 8 bases, J lost 8 bases, and 20 bases lay in between. The CDR3 covers 14 residues. From germline, CDR1 is KGHDR and CDR2 SFDVKD. CDR3: CATKKSTGVEGYTF. CDR3 bases: TGTGCCACCAAGAAATCCACGGGGGTTGAAGGCTACACCTTC.